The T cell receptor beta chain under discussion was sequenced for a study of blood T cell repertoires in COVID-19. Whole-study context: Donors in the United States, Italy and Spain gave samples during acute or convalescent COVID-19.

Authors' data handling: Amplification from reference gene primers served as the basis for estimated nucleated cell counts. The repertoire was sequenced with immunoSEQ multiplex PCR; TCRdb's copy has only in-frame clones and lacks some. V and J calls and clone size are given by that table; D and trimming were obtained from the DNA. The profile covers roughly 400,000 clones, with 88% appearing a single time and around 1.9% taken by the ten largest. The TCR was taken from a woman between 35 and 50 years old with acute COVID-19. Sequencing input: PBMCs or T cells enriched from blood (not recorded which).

CDR3 region: CASNGGGADTQYF. The CDR3 DNA is TGTGCCAGCAACGGGGGAGGGGCAGATACGCAGTATTTT. The chain joins TRBV2 to TRBJ2-3; 7 bases align to TRBD2. The J segment lost 4 bases and the V segment lost 7 bases, leaving 5 bases of the junction unmatched. CDR3 length: 13 amino acids. Germline CDR1 is SNHLY and CDR2 is FYNNEI. The full variable domain, with the rest looked up from reference TRBV2 and TRBJ2-3, is EPEVTQTPSHQVTQMGQEVILRCVPISNHLYFYWYRQILGQKVEFLVSFYNNEISEKSEIFDDQFSVERPDGSNFTLKIRSTKLEDSAMYFCASNGGGADTQYFGPGTRLTVL.